Sequencing of this TCR beta chain was carried out in a study of blood T cell repertoires in COVID-19. Study as a whole: Sites across the United States, Italy and Spain contributed samples from acute and convalescent COVID-19. PBMCs, B-cell-depleted T cells, or T cells provided the cDNA or gDNA that made up the material.

J gave up 6 bases and V 1 base, and 4 bases lay outside the gene matches. From germline, CDR1 is LGHNA and CDR2 YSLEER. The CDR3 sequence is 15 residues long. The table came from immunoSEQ multiplex PCR; TCRdb's copy has only in-frame clones and leaves some out. The table records roughly 300,000 clones, around 87% of them present only once. Categorization into cohorts depended on clinical history that participants reported. The chain is built from TRBV4-3 and TRBJ1-4, with 8 nucleotides matching TRBD1. The origin of this receptor is a woman aged 25 to 39 who had recovered from COVID-19. Sequencing input: PBMCs or T cells enriched from blood (not recorded which). The CDR3 is CASSQGSGGYEKLFF. The DNA for the CDR3 is TGCGCCAGCAGCCAAGGGTCAGGGGGCTATGAAAAACTGTTTTTT.